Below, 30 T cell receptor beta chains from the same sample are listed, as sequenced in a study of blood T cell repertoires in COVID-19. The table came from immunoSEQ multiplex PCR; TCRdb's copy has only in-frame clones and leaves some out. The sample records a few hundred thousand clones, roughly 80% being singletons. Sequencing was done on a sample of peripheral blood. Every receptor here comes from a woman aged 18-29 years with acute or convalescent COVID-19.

The CDR3 loop reads CASSSSRLAGTDTQYF. The CDR3 DNA follows: TGTGCCAGCAGCTCCAGTAGACTAGCGGGCACAGATACGCAGTATTTT. V is TRBV7-2 and J is TRBJ2-3, with 9 bases matching TRBD2. Germline V gene sequence: CDR1 SGHTA, CDR2 FQGNSA. Unmatched junction bases numbered 6, after V lost 4 bases and J lost 1 base. This CDR3 comprises 16 residues.

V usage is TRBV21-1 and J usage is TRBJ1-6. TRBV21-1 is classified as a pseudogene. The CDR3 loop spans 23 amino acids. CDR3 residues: CASSKGVRGRRKIQSSYNSPLHF. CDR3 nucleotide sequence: TGTGCCAGCAGCAAAGGAGTGCGGGGCAGGCGGAAAATCCAGAGCTCCTATAATTCACCCCTCCACTTT.

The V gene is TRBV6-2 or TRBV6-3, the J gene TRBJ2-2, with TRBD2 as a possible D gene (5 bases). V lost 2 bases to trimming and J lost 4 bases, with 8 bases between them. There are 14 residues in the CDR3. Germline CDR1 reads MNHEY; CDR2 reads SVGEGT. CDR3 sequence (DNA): TGTGCCAGCAGTTACGCTAGCCCCACCGGGGAGCTGTTTTTT. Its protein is CASSYASPTGELFF.

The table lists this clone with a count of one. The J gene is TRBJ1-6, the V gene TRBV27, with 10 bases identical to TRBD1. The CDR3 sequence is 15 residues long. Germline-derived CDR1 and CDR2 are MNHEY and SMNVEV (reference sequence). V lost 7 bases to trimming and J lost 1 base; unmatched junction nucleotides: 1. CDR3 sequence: CASTDRGSYNSPLHF. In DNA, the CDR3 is TGTGCCAGCACGGACAGGGGGTCCTATAATTCACCCCTCCACTTT.

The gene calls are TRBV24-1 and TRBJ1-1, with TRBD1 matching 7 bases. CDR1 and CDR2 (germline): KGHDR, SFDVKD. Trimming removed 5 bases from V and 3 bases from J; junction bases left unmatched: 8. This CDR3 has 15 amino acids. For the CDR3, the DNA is TGTGCCACCAGTGGTAAAACAGGGGCTGACACTGAAGCTTTCTTT. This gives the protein CATSGKTGADTEAFF.

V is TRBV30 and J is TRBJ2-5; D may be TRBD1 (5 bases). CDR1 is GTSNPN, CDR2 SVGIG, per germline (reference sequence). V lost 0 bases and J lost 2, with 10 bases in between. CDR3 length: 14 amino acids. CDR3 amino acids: CAWSVTGFQETQYF. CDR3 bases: TGTGCCTGGAGTGTAACAGGATTTCAAGAGACCCAGTACTTC.

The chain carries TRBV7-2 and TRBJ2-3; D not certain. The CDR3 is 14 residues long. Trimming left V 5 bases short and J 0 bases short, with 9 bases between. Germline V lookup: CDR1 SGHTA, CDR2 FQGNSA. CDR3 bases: TGTGCCAGCAGCGACACACGTAGCACAGATACGCAGTATTTT. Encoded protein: CASSDTRSTDTQYF.

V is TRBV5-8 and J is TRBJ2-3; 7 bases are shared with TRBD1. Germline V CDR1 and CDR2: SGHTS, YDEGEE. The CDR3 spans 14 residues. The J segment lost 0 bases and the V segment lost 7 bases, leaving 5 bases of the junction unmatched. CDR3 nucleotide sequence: TGTGCCAGCGCGACAGGGTATAGCACAGATACGCAGTATTTT. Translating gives CASATGYSTDTQYF.

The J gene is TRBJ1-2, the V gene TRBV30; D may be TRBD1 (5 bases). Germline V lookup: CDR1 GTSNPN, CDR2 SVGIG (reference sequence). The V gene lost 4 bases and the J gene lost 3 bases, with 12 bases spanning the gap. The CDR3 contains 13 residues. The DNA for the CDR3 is TGTGCCTGGACCCCAGGGCCTCACTATGGCTACACCTTC. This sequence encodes CAWTPGPHYGYTF.

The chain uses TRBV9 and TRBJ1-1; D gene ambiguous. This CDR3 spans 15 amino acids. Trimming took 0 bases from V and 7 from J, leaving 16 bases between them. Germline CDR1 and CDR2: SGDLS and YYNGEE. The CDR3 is CASSVVPRPLIEAFF. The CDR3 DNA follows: TGTGCCAGCAGCGTAGTCCCCAGGCCACTGATTGAAGCTTTCTTT.

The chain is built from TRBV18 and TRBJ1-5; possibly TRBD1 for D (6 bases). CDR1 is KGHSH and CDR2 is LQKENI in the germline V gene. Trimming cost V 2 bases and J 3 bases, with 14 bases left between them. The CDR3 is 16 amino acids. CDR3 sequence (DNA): TGTGCCAGCTCACCAATGGGGGCTGGTAACAATCAGCCCCAGCATTTT. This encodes CASSPMGAGNNQPQHF.

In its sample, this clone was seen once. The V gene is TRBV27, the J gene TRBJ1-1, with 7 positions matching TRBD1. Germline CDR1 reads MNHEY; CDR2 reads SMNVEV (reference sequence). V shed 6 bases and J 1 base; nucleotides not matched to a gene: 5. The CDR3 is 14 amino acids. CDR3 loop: CASRKNRGNTEAFF. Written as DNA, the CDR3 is TGTGCCAGCAGGAAAAACAGGGGGAACACTGAAGCTTTCTTT.

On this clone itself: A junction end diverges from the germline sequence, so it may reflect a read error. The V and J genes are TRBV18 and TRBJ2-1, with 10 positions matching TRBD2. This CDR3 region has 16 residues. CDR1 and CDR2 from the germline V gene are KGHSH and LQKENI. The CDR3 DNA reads TGTGCCAGCTCCCCACTAGCGGGACCGAACAGGGGTGAGCAGTTCTTC. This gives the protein CASSPLAGPNRGEQFF.

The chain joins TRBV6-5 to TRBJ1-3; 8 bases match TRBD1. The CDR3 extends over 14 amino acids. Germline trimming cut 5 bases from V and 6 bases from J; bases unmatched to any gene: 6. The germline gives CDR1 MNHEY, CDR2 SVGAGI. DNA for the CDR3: TGTGCCAGCAGTCAGGGGGCAAGTACAAACACCATATATTTT. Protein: CASSQGASTNTIYF.

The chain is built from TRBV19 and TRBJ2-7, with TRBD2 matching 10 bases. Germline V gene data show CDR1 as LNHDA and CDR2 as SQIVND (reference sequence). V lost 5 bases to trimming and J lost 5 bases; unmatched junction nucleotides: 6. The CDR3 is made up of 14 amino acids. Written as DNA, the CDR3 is TGTGCCAGTAGTTCCCTAGCGGGAGTCGACGAGCAGTACTTC. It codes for CASSSLAGVDEQYF.

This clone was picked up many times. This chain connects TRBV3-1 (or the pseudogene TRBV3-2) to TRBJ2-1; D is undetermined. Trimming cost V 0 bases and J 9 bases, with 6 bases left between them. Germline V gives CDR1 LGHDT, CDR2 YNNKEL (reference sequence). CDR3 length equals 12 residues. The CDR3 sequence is CASSQDLAEQFF. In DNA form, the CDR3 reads TGTGCCAGCAGCCAAGATCTGGCTGAGCAGTTCTTC.

CDR3: CASTILRQGNNSPLHF. In DNA form, the CDR3 reads TGTGCCAGCACGATTCTACGACAGGGAAATAATTCACCCCTCCACTTT. The chain carries TRBV27 and TRBJ1-6; 7 positions match TRBD1. The J segment lost 5 bases and the V segment lost 7 bases, leaving 11 bases of the junction unmatched. Germline V lookup: CDR1 MNHEY, CDR2 SMNVEV (reference sequence). The CDR3 has 16 amino acids.

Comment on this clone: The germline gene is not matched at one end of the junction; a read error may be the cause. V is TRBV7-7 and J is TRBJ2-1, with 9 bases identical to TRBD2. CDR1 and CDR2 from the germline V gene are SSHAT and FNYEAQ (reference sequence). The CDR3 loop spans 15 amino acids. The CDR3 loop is CASSIGLASLNEQFF. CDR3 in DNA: TGTGCTAGCAGCATCGGACTAGCGAGCCTCAATGAGCAGTTCTTC.

The CDR3 loop reads CASSPPRGGRTGELFF. In DNA form, the CDR3 reads TGTGCCAGTAGTCCTCCTAGGGGGGGGCGCACCGGGGAGCTGTTTTTT. The V and J genes are TRBV19 and TRBJ2-2; tentative D call: TRBD2 (7 bases). Germline V lookup: CDR1 LNHDA, CDR2 SQIVND (reference sequence). The CDR3 runs 16 residues. V was shortened by 5 bases and J by 4 bases, with 17 bases between the two germline ends.

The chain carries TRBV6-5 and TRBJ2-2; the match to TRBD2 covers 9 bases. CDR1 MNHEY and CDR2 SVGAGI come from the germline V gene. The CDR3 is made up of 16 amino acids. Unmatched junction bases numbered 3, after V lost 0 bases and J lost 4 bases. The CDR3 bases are TGTGCCAGCAGTTACTCGACACTAGCGGGCACCGGGGAGCTGTTTTTT. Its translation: CASSYSTLAGTGELFF.

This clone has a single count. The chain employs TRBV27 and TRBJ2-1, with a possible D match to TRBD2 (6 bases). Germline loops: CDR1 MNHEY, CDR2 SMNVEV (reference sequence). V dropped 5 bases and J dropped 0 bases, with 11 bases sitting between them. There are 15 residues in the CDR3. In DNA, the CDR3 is TGTGCCAGCAGTATCTTTAGCGGCTCCTACAATGAGCAGTTCTTC. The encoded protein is CASSIFSGSYNEQFF.

CDR3 residues: CASSRAGREAFF. CDR3 DNA: TGTGCCAGCAGCCGAGCGGGTAGAGAAGCTTTCTTT. The V call is TRBV4-2, the J call TRBJ1-1, with no clear D. The CDR3 loop spans 12 amino acids. V lost 4 bases to trimming and J lost 8 bases, with 11 bases between them. Germline CDR1 is LGHNA and CDR2 is YNFKEQ.

The CDR3 region has the DNA TGTGCCAGCAGTTCCGGGATCTATGGCTACACCTTC. Amino acid sequence: CASSSGIYGYTF. The rearrangement links TRBV6-6 to TRBJ1-2, with D unresolved. Germline V CDR1 and CDR2: MNHNY, SVGAGI (reference sequence). Trimming pared 4 bases from V and 4 bases from J, leaving 7 bases between. CDR3 length: 12 residues.

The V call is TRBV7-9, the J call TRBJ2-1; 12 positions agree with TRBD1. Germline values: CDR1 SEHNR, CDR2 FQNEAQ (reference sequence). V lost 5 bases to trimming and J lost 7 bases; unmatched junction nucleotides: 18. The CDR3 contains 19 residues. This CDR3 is CASSHRDRGRGGSGNEQFF. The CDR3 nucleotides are TGTGCCAGCAGCCACCGGGACAGGGGGCGAGGTGGGAGCGGGAATGAGCAGTTCTTC.

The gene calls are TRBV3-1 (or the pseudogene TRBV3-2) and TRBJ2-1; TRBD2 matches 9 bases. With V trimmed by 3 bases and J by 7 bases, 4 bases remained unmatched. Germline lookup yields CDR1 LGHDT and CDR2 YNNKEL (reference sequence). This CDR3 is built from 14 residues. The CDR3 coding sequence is TGTGCCAGCAGCCACAGACTAGCGGTGAATGAGCAGTTCTTC. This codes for CASSHRLAVNEQFF.

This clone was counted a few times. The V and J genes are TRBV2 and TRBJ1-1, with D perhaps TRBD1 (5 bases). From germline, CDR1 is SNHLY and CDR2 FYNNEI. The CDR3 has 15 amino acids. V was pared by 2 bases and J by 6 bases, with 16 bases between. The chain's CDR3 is CASSESIRAGSEAFF. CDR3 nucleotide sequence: TGTGCCAGCAGTGAATCGATCAGGGCTGGATCTGAAGCTTTCTTT.

As DNA, the CDR3 is TGTGCCAGCAGTGACGACACTAGCGGGTATGGCTACACCTTC. Protein: CASSDDTSGYGYTF. V is TRBV25-1 and J is TRBJ1-2; D not certain. This CDR3 has 14 amino acids. CDR1 is MGHDK and CDR2 is SYGVNS in the germline V gene. V was shortened by 3 bases and J by 5 bases, with 13 bases between the two germline ends.

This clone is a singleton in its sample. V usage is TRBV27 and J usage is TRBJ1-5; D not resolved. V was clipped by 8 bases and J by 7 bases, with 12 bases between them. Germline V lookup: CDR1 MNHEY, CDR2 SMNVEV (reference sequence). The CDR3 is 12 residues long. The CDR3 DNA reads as TGTGCCAGCGGTCCTCCGCAGCAGCCCCAGCATTTT. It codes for CASGPPQQPQHF.

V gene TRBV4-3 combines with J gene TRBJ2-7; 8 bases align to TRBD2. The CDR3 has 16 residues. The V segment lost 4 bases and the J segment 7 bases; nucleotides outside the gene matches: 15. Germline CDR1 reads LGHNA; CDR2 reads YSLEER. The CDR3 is CASSPAPGAGGVEQYF. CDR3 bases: TGCGCCAGCAGCCCCGCCCCGGGGGCGGGAGGAGTAGAGCAGTACTTC.

The CDR3 sequence is CAWRRGPETQYF. The CDR3 DNA is TGTGCCTGGAGAAGGGGGCCGGAGACCCAGTACTTC. The rearrangement links TRBV30 to TRBJ2-5; TRBD1 matches at 7 bases. The length of the CDR3 is 12 residues. The trim removed 3 bases at V and 5 bases at J, leaving 3 bases unmatched. CDR1 is GTSNPN and CDR2 is SVGIG in the germline V gene (reference sequence). The full variable domain, with the rest looked up from reference TRBV30 and TRBJ2-5, is SQTIHQWPATLVQPVGSPLSLECTVEGTSNPNLYWYRQAAGRGLQLLFYSVGIGQISSEVPQNLSASRPQDRQFILSSKKLLLSDSGFYLCAWRRGPETQYFGPGTRLLVL.